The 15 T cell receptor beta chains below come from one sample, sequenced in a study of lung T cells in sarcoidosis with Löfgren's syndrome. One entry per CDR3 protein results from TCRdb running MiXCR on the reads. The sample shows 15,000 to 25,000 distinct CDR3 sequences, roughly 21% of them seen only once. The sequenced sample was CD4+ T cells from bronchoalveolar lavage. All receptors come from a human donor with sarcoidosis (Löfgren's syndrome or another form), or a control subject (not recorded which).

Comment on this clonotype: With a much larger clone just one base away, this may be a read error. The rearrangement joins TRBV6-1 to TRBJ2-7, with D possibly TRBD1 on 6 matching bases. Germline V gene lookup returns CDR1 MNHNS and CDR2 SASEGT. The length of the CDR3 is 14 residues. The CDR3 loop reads CAISVDSRGDEQCF. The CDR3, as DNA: TGTGCCATCAGTGTCGACTCCAGGGGAGACGAGCAGTGCTTC.

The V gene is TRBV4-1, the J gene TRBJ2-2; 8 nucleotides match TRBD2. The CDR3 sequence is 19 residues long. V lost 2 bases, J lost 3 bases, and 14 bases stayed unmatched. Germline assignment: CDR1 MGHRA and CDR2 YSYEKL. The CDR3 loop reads CASSQRWGLSGSDTGELFF. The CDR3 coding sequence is TGCGCCAGCAGCCAAAGGTGGGGACTCAGCGGGAGCGACACCGGGGAGCTGTTTTTT.

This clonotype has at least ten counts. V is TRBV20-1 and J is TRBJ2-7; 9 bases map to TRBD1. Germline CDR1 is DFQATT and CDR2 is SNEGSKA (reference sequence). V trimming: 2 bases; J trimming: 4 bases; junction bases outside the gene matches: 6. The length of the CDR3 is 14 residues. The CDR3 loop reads CSARNPDRGYEQYF. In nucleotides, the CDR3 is TGCAGTGCTAGAAACCCGGACAGGGGTTACGAGCAGTACTTC.

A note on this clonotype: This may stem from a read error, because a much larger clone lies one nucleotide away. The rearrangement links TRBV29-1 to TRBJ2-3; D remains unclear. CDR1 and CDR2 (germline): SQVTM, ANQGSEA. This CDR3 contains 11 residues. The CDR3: CILTSTDTQYF. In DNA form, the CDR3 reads TGCATCTTGACCAGCACAGATACGCAGTATTTT.

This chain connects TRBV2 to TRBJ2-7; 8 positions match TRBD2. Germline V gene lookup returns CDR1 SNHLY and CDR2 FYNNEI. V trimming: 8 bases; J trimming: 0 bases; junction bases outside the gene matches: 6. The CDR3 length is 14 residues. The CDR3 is CASGGLARSYEQYF. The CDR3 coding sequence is TGTGCCAGCGGAGGACTAGCACGCTCCTACGAGCAGTACTTC.

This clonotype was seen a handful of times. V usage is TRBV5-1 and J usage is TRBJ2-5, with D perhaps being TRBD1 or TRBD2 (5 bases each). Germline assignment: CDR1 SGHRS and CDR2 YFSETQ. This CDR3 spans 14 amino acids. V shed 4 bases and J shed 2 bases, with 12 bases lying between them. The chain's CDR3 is CASSPLGVQETQYF. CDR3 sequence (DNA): TGCGCCAGCAGCCCCCTGGGGGTACAAGAGACCCAGTACTTC.

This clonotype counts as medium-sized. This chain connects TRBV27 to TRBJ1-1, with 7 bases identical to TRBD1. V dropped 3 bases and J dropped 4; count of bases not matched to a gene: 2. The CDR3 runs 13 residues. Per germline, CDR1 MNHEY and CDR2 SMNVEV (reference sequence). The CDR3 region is CASSLTGFTEAFF. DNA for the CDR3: TGTGCCAGCAGTTTGACAGGGTTCACTGAAGCTTTCTTT.

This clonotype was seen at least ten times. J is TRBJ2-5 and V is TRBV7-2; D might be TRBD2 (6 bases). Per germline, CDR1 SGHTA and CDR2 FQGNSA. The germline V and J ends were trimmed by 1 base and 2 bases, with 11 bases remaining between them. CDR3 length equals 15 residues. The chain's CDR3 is CASSLGSGEQETQYF. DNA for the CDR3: TGTGCCAGCAGCTTAGGGTCGGGGGAACAAGAGACCCAGTACTTC.

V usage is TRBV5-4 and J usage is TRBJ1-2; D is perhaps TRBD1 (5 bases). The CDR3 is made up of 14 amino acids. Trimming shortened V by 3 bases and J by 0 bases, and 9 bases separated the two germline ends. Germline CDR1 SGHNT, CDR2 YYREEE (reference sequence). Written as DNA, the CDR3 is TGTGCCAGCAGCTCACCAGGGTCTAACTATGGCTACACCTTC. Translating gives CASSSPGSNYGYTF.

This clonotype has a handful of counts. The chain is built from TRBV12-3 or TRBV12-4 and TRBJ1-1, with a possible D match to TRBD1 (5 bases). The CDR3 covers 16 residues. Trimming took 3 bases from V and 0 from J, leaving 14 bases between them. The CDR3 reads CASSLGVLGMNTEAFF. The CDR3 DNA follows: TGTGCCAGCAGTTTGGGGGTCTTGGGCATGAACACTGAAGCTTTCTTT.

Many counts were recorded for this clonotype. CDR3 bases: TGTGCCAGCTCACCACAAGCGGGAGGAGAGACCCAGTACTTC. This translates into CASSPQAGGETQYF. This sequence joins TRBV18 and TRBJ2-5; 9 nucleotides line up with TRBD2. The CDR3 length is 14 residues. The ends lost 1 base at V and 4 bases at J; junction bases unmatched: 1. From germline, CDR1 is KGHSH and CDR2 LQKENI.

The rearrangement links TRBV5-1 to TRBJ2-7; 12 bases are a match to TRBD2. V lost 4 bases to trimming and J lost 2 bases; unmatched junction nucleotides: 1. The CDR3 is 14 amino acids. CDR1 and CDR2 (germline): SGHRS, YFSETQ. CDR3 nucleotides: TGCGCCAGCAGCCCTAGCGGGAGGGCCTACGAGCAGTACTTC. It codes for CASSPSGRAYEQYF.

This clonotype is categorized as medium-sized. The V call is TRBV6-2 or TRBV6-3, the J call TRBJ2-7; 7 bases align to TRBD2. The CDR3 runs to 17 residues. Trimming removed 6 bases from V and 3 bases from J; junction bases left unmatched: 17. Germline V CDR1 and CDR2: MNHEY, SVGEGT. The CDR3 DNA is TGTGCCAGCAGGCCTTATCCGCGGCTAGCGGATGGCTACGAGCAGTACTTC. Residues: CASRPYPRLADGYEQYF.

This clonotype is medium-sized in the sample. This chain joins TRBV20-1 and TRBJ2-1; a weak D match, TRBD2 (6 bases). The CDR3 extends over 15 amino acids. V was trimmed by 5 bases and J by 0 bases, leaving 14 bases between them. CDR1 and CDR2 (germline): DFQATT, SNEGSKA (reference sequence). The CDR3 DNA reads TGCAGTGCTCCAGAAGCGACTAGCTCCTACAATGAGCAGTTCTTC. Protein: CSAPEATSSYNEQFF.

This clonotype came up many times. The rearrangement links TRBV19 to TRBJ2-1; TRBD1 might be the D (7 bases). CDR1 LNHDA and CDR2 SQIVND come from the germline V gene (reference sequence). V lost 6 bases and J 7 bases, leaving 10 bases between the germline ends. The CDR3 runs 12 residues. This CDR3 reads CASRAGGNEQFF. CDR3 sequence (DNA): TGTGCCAGTAGGGCAGGGGGGAATGAGCAGTTCTTC. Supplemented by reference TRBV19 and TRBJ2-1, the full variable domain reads DGGITQSPKYLFRKEGQNVTLSCEQNLNHDAMYWYRQDPGQGLRLIYYSQIVNDFQKGDIAEGYSVSREKKESFPLTVTSAQKNPTAFYLCASRAGGNEQFFGPGTRLTVL.